This T cell receptor beta chain originates from a study of T cell responses to AZD1222 COVID-19 vaccine. Points from the study as a whole: Repertoire sampling was restricted to post-peak T cell response timepoints. Females made up more of the donors, who were largely white British, and clonal diversity may have come out too low. It was only six AZD1222 recipients who were seropositive at baseline.

Regarding this clone: Its antigen is currently unknown.

Clones were read by immunoSEQ multiplex PCR, and TCRdb kept only the in-frame ones, dropping some. The sample records about 180,000 clones, around 90% being singletons. The CDR3 contains 14 residues. Trimming removed 6 bases from V and 1 base from J, with 12 bases in between. CDR1 and CDR2 (germline): SGDLS, YYNGEE. The input for sequencing was peripheral blood, taken 28 days after the second AZD1222 dose. This sequence was found in an adult who received the AZD1222 COVID-19 vaccine. V and J are TRBV9 and TRBJ2-3; the D gene is possibly TRBD2 (6 bases). CDR3 in DNA: TGTGCCAGCAAACGGGACTTAGGCACAGATACGCAGTATTTT. This codes for CASKRDLGTDTQYF.